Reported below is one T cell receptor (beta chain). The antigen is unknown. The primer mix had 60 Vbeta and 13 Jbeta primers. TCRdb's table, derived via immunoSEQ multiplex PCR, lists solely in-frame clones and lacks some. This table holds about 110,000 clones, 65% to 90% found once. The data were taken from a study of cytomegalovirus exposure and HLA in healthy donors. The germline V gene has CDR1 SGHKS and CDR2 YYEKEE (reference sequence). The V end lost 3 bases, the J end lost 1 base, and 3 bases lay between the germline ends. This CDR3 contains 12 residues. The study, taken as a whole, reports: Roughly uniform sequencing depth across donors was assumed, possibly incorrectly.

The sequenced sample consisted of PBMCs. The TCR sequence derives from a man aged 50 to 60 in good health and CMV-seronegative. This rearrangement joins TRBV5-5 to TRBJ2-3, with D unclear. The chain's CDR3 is CASSSGTDTQYF. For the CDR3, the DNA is TGTGCCAGCAGCTCCGGCACAGATACGCAGTATTTT. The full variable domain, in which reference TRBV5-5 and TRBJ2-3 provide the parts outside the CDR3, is DAGVTQSPTHLIKTRGQQVTLRCSPISGHKSVSWYQQVLGQGPQFIFQYYEKEERGRGNFPDRFSARQFPNYSSELNVNALLLGDSALYLCASSSGTDTQYFGPGTRLTVL.